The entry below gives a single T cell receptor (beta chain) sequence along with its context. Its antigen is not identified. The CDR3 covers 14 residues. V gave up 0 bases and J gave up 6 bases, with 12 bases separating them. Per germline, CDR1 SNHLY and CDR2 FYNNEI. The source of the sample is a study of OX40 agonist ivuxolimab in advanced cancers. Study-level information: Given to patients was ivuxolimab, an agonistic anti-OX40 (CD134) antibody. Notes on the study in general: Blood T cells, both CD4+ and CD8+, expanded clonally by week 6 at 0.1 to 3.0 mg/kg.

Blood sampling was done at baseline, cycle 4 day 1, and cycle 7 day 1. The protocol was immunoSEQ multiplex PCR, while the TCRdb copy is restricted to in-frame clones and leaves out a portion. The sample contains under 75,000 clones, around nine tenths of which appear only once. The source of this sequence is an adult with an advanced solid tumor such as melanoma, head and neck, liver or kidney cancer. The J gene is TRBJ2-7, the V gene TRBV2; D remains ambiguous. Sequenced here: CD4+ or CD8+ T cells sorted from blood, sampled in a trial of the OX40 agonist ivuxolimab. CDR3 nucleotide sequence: TGTGCCAGCAGTGAAGCGGGCCCAACGGGCGAGCAGTACTTC. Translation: CASSEAGPTGEQYF.